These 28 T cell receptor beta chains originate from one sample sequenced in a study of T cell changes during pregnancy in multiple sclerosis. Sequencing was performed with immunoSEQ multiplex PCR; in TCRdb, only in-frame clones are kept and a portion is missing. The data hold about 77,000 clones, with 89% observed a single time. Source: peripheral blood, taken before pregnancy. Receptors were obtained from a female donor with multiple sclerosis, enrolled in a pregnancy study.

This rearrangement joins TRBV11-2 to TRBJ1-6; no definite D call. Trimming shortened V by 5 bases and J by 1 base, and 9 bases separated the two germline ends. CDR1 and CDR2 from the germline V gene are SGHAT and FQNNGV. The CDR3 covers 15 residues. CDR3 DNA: TGTGCCAGCAGCCCTATATCTTCCTATAATTCACCCCTCCACTTT. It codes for CASSPISSYNSPLHF.

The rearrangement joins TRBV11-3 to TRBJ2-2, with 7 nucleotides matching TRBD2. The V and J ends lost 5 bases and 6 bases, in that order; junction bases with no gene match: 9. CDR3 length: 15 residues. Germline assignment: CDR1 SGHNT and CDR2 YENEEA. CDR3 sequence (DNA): TGTGCCAGCAGCCGGACTAGATTCGACCCCGGGGAGCTGTTTTTT. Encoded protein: CASSRTRFDPGELFF.

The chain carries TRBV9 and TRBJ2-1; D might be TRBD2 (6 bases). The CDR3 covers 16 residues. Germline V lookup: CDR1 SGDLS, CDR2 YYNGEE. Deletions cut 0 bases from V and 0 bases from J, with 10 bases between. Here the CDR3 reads CASSVAAGSSYNEQFF. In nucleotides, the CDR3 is TGTGCCAGCAGCGTAGCGGCGGGGAGCTCCTACAATGAGCAGTTCTTC.

As DNA, the CDR3 is TGTGCCAGCAGCTTAGGCGGTAGCGCCTACGAGCAGTACTTC. This encodes CASSLGGSAYEQYF. V and J are TRBV7-8 and TRBJ2-7; a weak D match, TRBD2 (5 bases). This CDR3 comprises 14 residues. V was pared by 1 base and J by 2 bases, with 9 bases between. Germline CDR1 reads SGHVS; CDR2 reads FQNEAQ.

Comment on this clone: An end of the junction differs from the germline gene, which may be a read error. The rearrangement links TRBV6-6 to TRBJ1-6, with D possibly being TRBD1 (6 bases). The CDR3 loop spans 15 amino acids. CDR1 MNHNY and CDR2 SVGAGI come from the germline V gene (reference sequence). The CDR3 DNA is TGTGCCAACAGTTACTCGAAACAGGGCGGATCACCCCTCCACTTT. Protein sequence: CANSYSKQGGSPLHF.

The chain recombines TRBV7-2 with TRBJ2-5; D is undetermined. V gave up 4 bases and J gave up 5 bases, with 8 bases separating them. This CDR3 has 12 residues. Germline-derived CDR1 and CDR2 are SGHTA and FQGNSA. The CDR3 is CASSSRFETQYF. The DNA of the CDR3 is TGTGCCAGCAGCTCTAGATTTGAGACCCAGTACTTC.

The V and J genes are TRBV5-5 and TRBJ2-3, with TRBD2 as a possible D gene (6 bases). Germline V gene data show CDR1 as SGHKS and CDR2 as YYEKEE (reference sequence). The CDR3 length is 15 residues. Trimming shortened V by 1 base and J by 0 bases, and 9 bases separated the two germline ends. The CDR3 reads CASSLRRGSTDTQYF. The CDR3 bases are TGTGCCAGCAGCTTGAGGCGGGGTAGCACAGATACGCAGTATTTT.

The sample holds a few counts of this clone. This CDR3 is CASTGQLDTEAFF. The DNA for the CDR3 is TGTGCCAGCACCGGACAGTTGGACACTGAAGCTTTCTTT. V and J are TRBV6-1 and TRBJ1-1, with D perhaps TRBD1 (6 bases). The germline V and J ends were trimmed by 7 bases and 3 bases, with 12 bases remaining between them. Germline V lookup: CDR1 MNHNS, CDR2 SASEGT. The CDR3 length is 13 residues.

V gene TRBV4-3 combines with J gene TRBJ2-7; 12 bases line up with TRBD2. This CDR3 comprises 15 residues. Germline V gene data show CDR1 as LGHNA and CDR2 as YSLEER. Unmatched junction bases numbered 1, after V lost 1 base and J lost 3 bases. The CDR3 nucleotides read TGCGCCAGCAGCCAAGCACTAGCGGGAGGCTACGAGCAGTACTTC. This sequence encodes CASSQALAGGYEQYF.

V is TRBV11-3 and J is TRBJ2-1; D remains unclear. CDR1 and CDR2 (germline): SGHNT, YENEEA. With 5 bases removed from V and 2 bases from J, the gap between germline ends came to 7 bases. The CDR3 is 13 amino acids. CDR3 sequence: CASSQSTYNEQFF. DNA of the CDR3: TGTGCCAGCAGCCAATCTACCTACAATGAGCAGTTCTTC.

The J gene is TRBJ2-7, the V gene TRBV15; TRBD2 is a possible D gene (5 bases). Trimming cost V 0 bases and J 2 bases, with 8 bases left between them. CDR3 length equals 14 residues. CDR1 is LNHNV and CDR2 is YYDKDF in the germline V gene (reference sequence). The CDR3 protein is CATSRDRRTYEQYF. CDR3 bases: TGTGCCACCAGCAGAGACAGGAGGACCTACGAGCAGTACTTC.

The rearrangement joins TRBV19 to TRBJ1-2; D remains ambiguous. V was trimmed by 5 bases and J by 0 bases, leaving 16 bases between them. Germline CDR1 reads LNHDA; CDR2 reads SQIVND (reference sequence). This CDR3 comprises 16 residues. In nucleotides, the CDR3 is TGTGCCAGTAGTTCCGCGGCTCGATTCGCTAACTATGGCTACACCTTC. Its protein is CASSSAARFANYGYTF.

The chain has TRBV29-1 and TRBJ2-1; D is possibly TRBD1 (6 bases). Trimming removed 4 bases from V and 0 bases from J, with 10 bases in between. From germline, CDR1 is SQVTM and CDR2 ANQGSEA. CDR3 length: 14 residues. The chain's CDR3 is CSVGPRGSYNEQFF. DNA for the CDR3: TGCAGCGTTGGCCCCAGGGGCTCCTACAATGAGCAGTTCTTC.

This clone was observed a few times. The CDR3 coding sequence is TGTGCCAGCAATCTTGGGGGGACCTTCTACAATGAGCAGTTCTTC. This sequence encodes CASNLGGTFYNEQFF. The J gene is TRBJ2-1, the V gene TRBV7-2; a weak D match, TRBD2 (6 bases). The CDR3 is 15 residues long. Germline CDR1 is SGHTA and CDR2 is FQGNSA. The germline V and J ends were trimmed by 7 bases and 3 bases, with 16 bases remaining between them. The full variable domain, completed using reference TRBV7-2 and TRBJ2-1, is GAGVSQSPSNKVTEKGKDVELRCDPISGHTALYWYRQSLGQGLEFLIYFQGNSAPDKSGLPSDRFSAERTGGSVSTLTIQRTQQEDSAVYLCASNLGGTFYNEQFFGPGTRLTVL.

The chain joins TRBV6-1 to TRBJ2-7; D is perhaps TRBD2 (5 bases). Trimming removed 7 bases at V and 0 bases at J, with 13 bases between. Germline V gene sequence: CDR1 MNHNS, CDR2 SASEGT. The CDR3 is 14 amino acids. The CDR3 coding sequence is TGTGCCAGCATAGACACAGCGGACTCCTACGAGCAGTACTTC. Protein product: CASIDTADSYEQYF.

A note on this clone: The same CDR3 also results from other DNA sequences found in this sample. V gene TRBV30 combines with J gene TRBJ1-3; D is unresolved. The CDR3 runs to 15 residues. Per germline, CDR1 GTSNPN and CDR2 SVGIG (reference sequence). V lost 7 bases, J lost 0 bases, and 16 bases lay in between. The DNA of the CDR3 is TGTGCCTTTACCCTTTTACAGCTCTCTGGAAACACCATATATTTT. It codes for CAFTLLQLSGNTIYF. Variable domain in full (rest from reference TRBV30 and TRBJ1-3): SQTIHQWPATLVQPVGSPLSLECTVEGTSNPNLYWYRQAAGRGLQLLFYSVGIGQISSEVPQNLSASRPQDRQFILSSKKLLLSDSGFYLCAFTLLQLSGNTIYFGEGSWLTVV.

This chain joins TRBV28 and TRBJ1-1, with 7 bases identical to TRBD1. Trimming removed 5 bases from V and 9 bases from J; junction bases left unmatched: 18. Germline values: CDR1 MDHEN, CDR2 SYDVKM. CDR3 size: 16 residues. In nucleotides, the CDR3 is TGTGCCAGCAGTACAAGAACTCTGAATCGGGACAGTAAAGCTTTCTTT. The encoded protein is CASSTRTLNRDSKAFF.

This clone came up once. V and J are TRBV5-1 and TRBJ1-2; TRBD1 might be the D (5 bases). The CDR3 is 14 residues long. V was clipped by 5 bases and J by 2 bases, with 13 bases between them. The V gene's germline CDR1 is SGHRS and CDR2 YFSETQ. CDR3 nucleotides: TGCGCCAGCAGTTCACTGACAGCGAACTATGGCTACACCTTC. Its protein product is CASSSLTANYGYTF.

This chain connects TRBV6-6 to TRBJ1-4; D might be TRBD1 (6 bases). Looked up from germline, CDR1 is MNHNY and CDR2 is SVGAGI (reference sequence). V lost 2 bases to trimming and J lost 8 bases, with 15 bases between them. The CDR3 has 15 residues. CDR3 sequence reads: CASSYQGQRGEKLFF. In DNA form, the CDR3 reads TGTGCCAGCAGTTACCAGGGGCAACGCGGGGAAAAACTGTTTTTT.

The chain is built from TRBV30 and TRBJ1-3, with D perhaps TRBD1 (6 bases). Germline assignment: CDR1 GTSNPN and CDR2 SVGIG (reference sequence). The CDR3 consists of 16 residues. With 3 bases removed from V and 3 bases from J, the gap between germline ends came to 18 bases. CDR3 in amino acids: CAWRLKGGGGGNTIYF. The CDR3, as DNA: TGTGCCTGGAGGCTAAAAGGGGGGGGCGGTGGAAACACCATATATTTT.

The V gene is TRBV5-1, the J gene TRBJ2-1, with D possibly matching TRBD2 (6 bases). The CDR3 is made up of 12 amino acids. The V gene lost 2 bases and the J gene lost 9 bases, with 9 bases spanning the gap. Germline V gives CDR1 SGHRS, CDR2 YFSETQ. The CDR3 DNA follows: TGCGCCAGCAGCTTACGGGGGACTGAGCAGTTCTTC. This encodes CASSLRGTEQFF.

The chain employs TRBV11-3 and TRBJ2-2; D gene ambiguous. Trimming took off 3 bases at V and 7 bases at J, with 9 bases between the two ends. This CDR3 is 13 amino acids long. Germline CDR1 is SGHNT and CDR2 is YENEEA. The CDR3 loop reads CASSFRRGGELFF. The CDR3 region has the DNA TGTGCCAGCAGCTTCCGGCGAGGCGGGGAGCTGTTTTTT.

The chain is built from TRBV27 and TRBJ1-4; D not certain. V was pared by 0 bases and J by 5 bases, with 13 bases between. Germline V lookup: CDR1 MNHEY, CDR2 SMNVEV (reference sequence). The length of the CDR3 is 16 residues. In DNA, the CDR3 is TGTGCCAGCAGTTTATCCGACCCGCTAGGCAATGAAAAACTGTTTTTT. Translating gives CASSLSDPLGNEKLFF.

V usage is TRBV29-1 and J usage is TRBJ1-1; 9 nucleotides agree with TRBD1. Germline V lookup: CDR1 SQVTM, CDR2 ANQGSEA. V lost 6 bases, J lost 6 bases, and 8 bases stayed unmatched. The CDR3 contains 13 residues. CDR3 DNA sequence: TGCAGCGTCGCGGGACAGGGCGTCCCTGAAGCTTTCTTT. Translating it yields CSVAGQGVPEAFF.

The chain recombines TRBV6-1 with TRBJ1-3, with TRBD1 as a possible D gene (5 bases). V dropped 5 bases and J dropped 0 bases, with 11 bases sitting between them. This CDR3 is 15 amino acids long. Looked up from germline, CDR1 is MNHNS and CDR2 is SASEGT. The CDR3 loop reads CASSRDWSSGNTIYF. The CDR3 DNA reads TGTGCCAGCAGTCGGGACTGGTCCTCTGGAAACACCATATATTTT.

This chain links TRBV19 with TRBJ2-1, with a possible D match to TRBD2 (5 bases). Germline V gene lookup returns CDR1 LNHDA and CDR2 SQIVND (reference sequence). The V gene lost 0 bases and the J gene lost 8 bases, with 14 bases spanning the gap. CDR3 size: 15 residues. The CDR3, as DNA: TGTGCCAGTAGTATAGACGGGGAACTACCCGATGAGCAGTTCTTC. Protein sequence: CASSIDGELPDEQFF.

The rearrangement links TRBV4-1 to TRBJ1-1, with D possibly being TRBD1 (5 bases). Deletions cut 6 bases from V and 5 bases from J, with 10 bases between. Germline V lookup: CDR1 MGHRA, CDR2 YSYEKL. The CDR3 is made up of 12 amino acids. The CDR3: CASSHGGTEAFF. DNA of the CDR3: TGCGCCAGCAGTCATGGGGGGACTGAAGCTTTCTTT.

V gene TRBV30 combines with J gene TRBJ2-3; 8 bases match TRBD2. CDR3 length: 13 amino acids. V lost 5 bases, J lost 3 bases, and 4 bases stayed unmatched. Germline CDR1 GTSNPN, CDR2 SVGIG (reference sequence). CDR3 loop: CAWARGGTDTQYF. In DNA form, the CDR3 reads TGTGCCTGGGCTCGGGGGGGGACAGATACGCAGTATTTT.